This T cell receptor (beta chain) originates from a study of CD8 T cells in ankylosing spondylitis. V gave up 2 bases and J gave up 1 base, with 18 bases separating them. This CDR3 has 17 amino acids. The V gene's germline CDR1 is SGHRS and CDR2 YFSETQ. Overall study findings and caveats: According to the report, clones linked to the disease were significantly enriched in matched synovial fluid samples taken from ankylosing spondylitis patients.

The table lists this clonotype with many counts. Antigen: not known. The authors made TCR beta libraries by quantitative 5'-RACE with molecular barcodes. MiXCR, applied by TCRdb to the 5' RACE reads, yields one record per CDR3 protein. This sample has some 140,000 distinct CDR3 sequences, with about 6.7% found just once. The chain carries TRBV5-1 and TRBJ1-1, with no clear D. The sequence was collected from a female donor with ankylosing spondylitis or in good health (not recorded which). The sequenced material came from blood, either unsorted or a sorted T cell fraction (not recorded which). CDR3 sequence: CASSFFPPEERNTEAFF. CDR3 in DNA: TGCGCCAGCAGCTTTTTTCCCCCGGAGGAGAGGAACACTGAAGCTTTCTTT.